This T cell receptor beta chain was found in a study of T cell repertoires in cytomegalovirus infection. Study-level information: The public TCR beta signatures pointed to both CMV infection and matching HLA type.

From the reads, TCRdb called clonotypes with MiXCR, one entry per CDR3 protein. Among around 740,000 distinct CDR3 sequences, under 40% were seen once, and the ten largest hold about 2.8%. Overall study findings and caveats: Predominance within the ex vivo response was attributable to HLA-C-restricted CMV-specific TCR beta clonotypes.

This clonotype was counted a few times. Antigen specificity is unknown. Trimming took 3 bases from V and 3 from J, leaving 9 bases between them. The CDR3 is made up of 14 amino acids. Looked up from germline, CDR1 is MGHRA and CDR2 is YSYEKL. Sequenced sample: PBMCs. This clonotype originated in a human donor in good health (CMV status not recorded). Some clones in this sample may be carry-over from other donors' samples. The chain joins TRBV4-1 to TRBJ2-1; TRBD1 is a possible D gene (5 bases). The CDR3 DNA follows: TGCGCCAGCAGCCAGGACACGCTCTACAATGAGCAGTTCTTC. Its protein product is CASSQDTLYNEQFF.